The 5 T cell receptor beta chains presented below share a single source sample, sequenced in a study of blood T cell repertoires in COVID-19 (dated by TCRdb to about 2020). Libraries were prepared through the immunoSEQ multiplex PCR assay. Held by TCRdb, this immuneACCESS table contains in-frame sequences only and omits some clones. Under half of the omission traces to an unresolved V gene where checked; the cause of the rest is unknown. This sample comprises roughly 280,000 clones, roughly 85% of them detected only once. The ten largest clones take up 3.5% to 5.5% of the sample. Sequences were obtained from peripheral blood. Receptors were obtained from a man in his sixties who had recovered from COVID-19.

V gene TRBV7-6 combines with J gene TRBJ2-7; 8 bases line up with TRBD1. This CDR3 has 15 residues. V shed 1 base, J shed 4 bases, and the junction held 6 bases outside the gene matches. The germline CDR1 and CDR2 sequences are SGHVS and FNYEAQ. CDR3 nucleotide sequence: TGTGCCAGCAGCTTAGGATCGGGACAGGTGTACGAGCAGTACTTC. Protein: CASSLGSGQVYEQYF. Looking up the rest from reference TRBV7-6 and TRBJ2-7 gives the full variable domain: GAGVSQSPRYKVTKRGQDVALRCDPISGHVSLYWYRQALGQGPEFLTYFNYEAQQDKSGLPNDRFSAERPEGSISTLTIQRTEQRDSAMYRCASSLGSGQVYEQYFGPGTRLTVT.

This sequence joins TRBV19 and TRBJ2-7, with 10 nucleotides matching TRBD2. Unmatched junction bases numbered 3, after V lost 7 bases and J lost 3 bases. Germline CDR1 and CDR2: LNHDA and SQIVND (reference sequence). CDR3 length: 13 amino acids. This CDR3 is CASKTSGNYEQYF. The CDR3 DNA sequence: TGTGCCAGTAAAACTAGCGGGAACTACGAGCAGTACTTC.

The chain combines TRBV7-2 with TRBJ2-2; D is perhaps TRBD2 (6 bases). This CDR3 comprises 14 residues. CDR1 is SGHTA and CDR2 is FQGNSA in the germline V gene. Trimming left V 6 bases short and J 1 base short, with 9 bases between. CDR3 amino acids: CASSPSVNTGELFF. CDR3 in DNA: TGTGCCAGCAGTCCTAGCGTGAACACCGGGGAGCTGTTTTTT.

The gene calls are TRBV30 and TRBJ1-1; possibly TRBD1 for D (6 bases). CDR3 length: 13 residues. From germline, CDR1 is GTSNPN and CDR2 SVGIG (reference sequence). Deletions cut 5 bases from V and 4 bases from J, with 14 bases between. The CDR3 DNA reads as TGTGCCTGGGAAGGTACAGGGTTCACTGAAGCTTTCTTT. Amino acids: CAWEGTGFTEAFF. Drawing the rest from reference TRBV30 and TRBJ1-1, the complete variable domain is SQTIHQWPATLVQPVGSPLSLECTVEGTSNPNLYWYRQAAGRGLQLLFYSVGIGQISSEVPQNLSASRPQDRQFILSSKKLLLSDSGFYLCAWEGTGFTEAFFGQGTRLTVV.

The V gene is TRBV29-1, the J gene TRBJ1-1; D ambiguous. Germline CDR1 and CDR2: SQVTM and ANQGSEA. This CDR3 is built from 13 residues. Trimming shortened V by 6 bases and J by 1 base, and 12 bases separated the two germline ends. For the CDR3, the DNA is TGCAGCGTGAGAGAAAAAAAGAACACTGAAGCTTTCTTT. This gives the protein CSVREKKNTEAFF.